The text below deals with one TCR beta chain. Its antigen remains unidentified. The protocol was immunoSEQ multiplex PCR, while the TCRdb copy is restricted to in-frame clones and leaves out a portion. The data contain 120,000 or so clones, more than 75% of them singletons. These data are taken from a study of T cell responses to AZD1222 COVID-19 vaccine. Looking at the study overall: Second-dose groups at about 4 or about 12 weeks were pooled.

Study-level results: None of the repertoires were sampled until the peak T cell response had passed.

The ends were cut back, 7 bases at V and 0 bases at J, with 12 bases in the middle. Looked up from germline, CDR1 is LGHNT and CDR2 is FRNRAP. The length of the CDR3 is 15 residues. The chain carries TRBV12-5 and TRBJ2-2, with D perhaps assigned TRBD1 or TRBD2 (5 bases each). Sequenced here: peripheral blood, sampled on day 0 of AZD1222 vaccination. The sequence was obtained from an adult in good health. The CDR3 DNA reads TGTGCTAGTGCCCCTGGGACGGCGAACACCGGGGAGCTGTTTTTT. Its translation is CASAPGTANTGELFF.